The 4 T cell receptor beta chains in this list originate from one sample, sequenced in a study of cytomegalovirus exposure and HLA in healthy donors. Primers for the PCR totalled 60 Vbeta and 13 Jbeta. Clones were sequenced by immunoSEQ multiplex PCR, and TCRdb holds only the in-frame ones, with some missing. The specimen's table records about 160,000 clones. Input material: PBMCs. These receptors were obtained from a woman aged 55-70 years in good health and CMV-seronegative.

The genes are TRBV2 and TRBJ1-1; TRBD1 matches at 7 bases. From germline, CDR1 is SNHLY and CDR2 FYNNEI. This CDR3 is built from 15 residues. The ends lost 5 bases at V and 0 bases at J; junction bases unmatched: 6. For the CDR3, the DNA is TGTGCCAGCAGTCCTCGGACAGGCCTGAACACTGAAGCTTTCTTT. It encodes CASSPRTGLNTEAFF. Full variable domain (remainder filled in from reference TRBV2 and TRBJ1-1): EPEVTQTPSHQVTQMGQEVILRCVPISNHLYFYWYRQILGQKVEFLVSFYNNEISEKSEIFDDQFSVERPDGSNFTLKIRSTKLEDSAMYFCASSPRTGLNTEAFFGQGTRLTVV.

V usage is TRBV5-6 and J usage is TRBJ2-7; D is possibly TRBD2 (6 bases). Germline V gene data show CDR1 as SGHDT and CDR2 as YYEEEE. V lost 0 bases, J lost 4 bases, and 14 bases lay in between. The CDR3 contains 15 residues. The CDR3 DNA is TGTGCCAGCAGCTTGGAAGGAGGGCCTCTGTACGAGCAGTACTTC. This translates into CASSLEGGPLYEQYF. Complete variable domain (other parts from reference TRBV5-6 and TRBJ2-7): DAGVTQSPTHLIKTRGQQVTLRCSPKSGHDTVSWYQQALGQGPQFIFQYYEEEERQRGNFPDRFSGHQFPNYSSELNVNALLLGDSALYLCASSLEGGPLYEQYFGPGTRLTVT.

The chain is built from TRBV10-1 and TRBJ2-1; the match to TRBD1 covers 9 bases. V lost 4 bases, J lost 0 bases, and 1 base stayed unmatched. The CDR3 is 15 residues long. Germline V CDR1 and CDR2: WNHNN, SYGVQD (reference sequence). CDR3 nucleotide sequence: TGCGCCAGCAGTGGGGACAGGGACTCCTACAATGAGCAGTTCTTC. Its translation: CASSGDRDSYNEQFF.

Details on this clone: Other DNA sequences in this specimen translate into the identical CDR3. The chain uses TRBV29-1 and TRBJ1-4, with TRBD1 as a possible D gene (5 bases). Germline CDR1 reads SQVTM; CDR2 reads ANQGSEA. The CDR3 runs 13 residues. The V and J ends lost 3 bases and 8 bases respectively, with 13 bases between them. Here the CDR3 reads CSVDWQGGEKLFF. CDR3 DNA sequence: TGCAGCGTTGACTGGCAGGGTGGAGAAAAACTGTTTTTT. The complete variable domain, with remaining parts taken from reference TRBV29-1 and TRBJ1-4, reads SAVISQKPSRDICQRGTSLTIQCQVDSQVTMMFWYRQQPGQSLTLIATANQGSEATYESGFVIDKFPISRPNLTFSTLTVSNMSPEDSSIYLCSVDWQGGEKLFFGSGTQLSVL.